These 16 T cell receptor beta chains were all obtained from the same sample, sequenced in a study of shared clonotypes between healthy human individuals. Terminally differentiated effector memory CD45RA+ cells were excluded by CCR7 positive selection of CD45RO-negative cells. Clones were read by immunoSEQ multiplex PCR, and TCRdb kept only the in-frame ones, dropping some. The sample holds 550,000 to 600,000 clones, roughly 98% seen once. Sequencing used naive CD8+ T cells sorted from blood. These receptors all come from a man aged 30 to 39 in good health.

This rearrangement joins TRBV5-4 to TRBJ2-7; 11 bases line up with TRBD2. The CDR3 spans 16 residues. V shed 4 bases, J shed 2 bases, and the junction held 8 bases outside the gene matches. CDR1 and CDR2 from the germline V gene are SGHNT and YYREEE (reference sequence). CDR3: CASSGGLAGPPYEQYF. The CDR3 nucleotides read TGTGCCAGCAGCGGAGGACTAGCGGGCCCTCCCTACGAGCAGTACTTC.

CDR3: CASSTYPMTGSIPYNEQFF. CDR3 DNA sequence: TGTGCCAGTAGTACATATCCAATGACTGGCTCCATCCCCTACAATGAGCAGTTCTTC. The V call is TRBV19, the J call TRBJ2-1; no firm D call. Trimming cost V 4 bases and J 2 bases, with 24 bases left between them. From germline, CDR1 is LNHDA and CDR2 SQIVND (reference sequence). The CDR3 has 19 residues.

The chain combines TRBV6-1 with TRBJ2-7, with D tentatively TRBD1 or TRBD2 (6 bases each). Germline V gene lookup returns CDR1 MNHNS and CDR2 SASEGT. V lost 2 bases and J 0 bases, leaving 17 bases between the germline ends. This CDR3 is built from 17 residues. The CDR3 region is CASSEWMEGGNSYEQYF. As DNA, the CDR3 is TGTGCCAGCAGTGAATGGATGGAGGGGGGAAACTCCTACGAGCAGTACTTC.

This clone was seen once. The genes are TRBV11-2 and TRBJ2-1, with D uncertain. V shed 2 bases and J shed 6 bases, with 8 bases lying between them. The CDR3 totals 13 residues. The germline V gene encodes CDR1 SGHAT and CDR2 FQNNGV. This CDR3 reads CASSLLKGNEQFF. CDR3 nucleotides: TGTGCCAGCAGCTTACTTAAAGGCAATGAGCAGTTCTTC. The whole variable domain, filled in from reference TRBV11-2 and TRBJ2-1, reads EAGVAQSPRYKIIEKRQSVAFWCNPISGHATLYWYQQILGQGPKLLIQFQNNGVVDDSQLPKDRFSAERLKGVDSTLKIQPAKLEDSAVYLCASSLLKGNEQFFGPGTRLTVL.

The count of this clone is one. The rearrangement joins TRBV19 to TRBJ1-5; D remains ambiguous. This CDR3 comprises 15 residues. Germline V gene data show CDR1 as LNHDA and CDR2 as SQIVND (reference sequence). Trimming took 4 bases from V and 1 from J, leaving 11 bases between them. As DNA, the CDR3 is TGTGCCAGTAGTACACAGACAAAAAGCAATCAGCCCCAGCATTTT. It translates to CASSTQTKSNQPQHF.

The chain couples TRBV7-9 to TRBJ1-3; D is undetermined. The CDR3 extends over 13 amino acids. Germline V CDR1 and CDR2: SEHNR, FQNEAQ (reference sequence). Trimming took 6 bases from V and 2 from J, leaving 8 bases between them. CDR3 region: CASSSRAGNTIYF. CDR3 sequence (DNA): TGTGCCAGCAGTTCGAGAGCTGGAAACACCATATATTTT.

The chain couples TRBV27 to TRBJ2-7, with 11 nucleotides matching TRBD2. V lost 3 bases to trimming and J lost 3 bases; unmatched junction nucleotides: 4. Germline loops: CDR1 MNHEY, CDR2 SMNVEV (reference sequence). The CDR3 sequence is 15 residues long. The CDR3 loop is CASSFVSGRVYEQYF. The DNA of the CDR3 is TGTGCCAGCAGTTTCGTTAGCGGGAGGGTCTACGAGCAGTACTTC.

With regard to this clone: Additional DNA sequences in this sample encode the identical CDR3. DNA of the CDR3: TGTGCCAGCAGTTTATCGGGACAGATCTACGAGCAGTACTTC. Translation: CASSLSGQIYEQYF. The chain recombines TRBV27 with TRBJ2-7, with 7 nucleotides matching TRBD1. J was trimmed by 3 bases and V by 0 bases; bases with no gene match: 2. The CDR3 runs to 14 residues. Germline assignment: CDR1 MNHEY and CDR2 SMNVEV (reference sequence).

The V call is TRBV10-1, the J call TRBJ2-3; the match to TRBD2 covers 16 bases. The CDR3 runs 19 residues. Unmatched junction bases numbered 7, after V lost 2 bases and J lost 2 bases. CDR1 WNHNN and CDR2 SYGVQD come from the germline V gene (reference sequence). This CDR3 is CASSEPGLAGGQHTDTQYF. The CDR3 DNA sequence: TGCGCCAGCAGTGAGCCGGGACTAGCGGGAGGGCAGCACACAGATACGCAGTATTTT.

This clone was seen a handful of times. The chain recombines TRBV7-9 with TRBJ1-1; a possible D gene is TRBD1 (5 bases). Per the germline V gene, CDR1 is SEHNR and CDR2 is FQNEAQ (reference sequence). The ends were cut back, 1 base at V and 8 bases at J, with 14 bases in the middle. The CDR3 has 14 amino acids. The CDR3, as DNA: TGTGCCAGCAGCTTAGTGGGGCCGACGAAAGAAGCTTTCTTT. This gives the protein CASSLVGPTKEAFF. The full variable domain, completed using reference TRBV7-9 and TRBJ1-1, is DTGVSQNPRHKITKRGQNVTFRCDPISEHNRLYWYRQTLGQGPEFLTYFQNEAQLEKSRLLSDRFSAERPKGSFSTLEIQRTEQGDSAMYLCASSLVGPTKEAFFGQGTRLTVV.

V and J are TRBV19 and TRBJ2-1; tentative D call: TRBD2 (6 bases). Trimming pared 5 bases from V and 9 bases from J, leaving 14 bases between. The CDR3 is made up of 13 amino acids. Germline CDR1 LNHDA, CDR2 SQIVND (reference sequence). The CDR3 coding sequence is TGTGCCAGTAGTCTAACGGGAGACGGTGAGCAGTTCTTC. Its translation is CASSLTGDGEQFF.

There are a few counts of this clone. This sequence joins TRBV27 and TRBJ2-6; D possibly uses TRBD1 or TRBD2 (6 bases each). In germline, CDR1 is MNHEY, CDR2 SMNVEV (reference sequence). V lost 0 bases and J lost 5, with 8 bases in between. The CDR3 has 15 residues. The CDR3 is CASSLSGGWANVLTF. In nucleotides, the CDR3 is TGTGCCAGCAGTTTATCGGGGGGCTGGGCCAACGTCCTGACTTTC.

The chain has TRBV9 and TRBJ2-1; either TRBD1 or TRBD2 may supply D (6 bases each). Trimming shortened V by 0 bases and J by 5 bases, and 12 bases separated the two germline ends. The V gene's germline CDR1 is SGDLS and CDR2 YYNGEE. The CDR3 loop spans 15 amino acids. CDR3 bases: TGTGCCAGCAGCGTAGAGGGGGGTAGCAACAATGAGCAGTTCTTC. It is translated as CASSVEGGSNNEQFF.

The chain joins TRBV13 to TRBJ2-7; 8 bases are shared with TRBD2. This CDR3 has 16 residues. Germline V gives CDR1 PRHDT, CDR2 FYEKMQ (reference sequence). J gave up 6 bases and V 3 bases, and 13 bases lay outside the gene matches. The CDR3 DNA follows: TGTGCCAGCAGCTTCCAGACTAGCGAAATTCCTCGCGAGCAGTACTTC. Amino acid sequence: CASSFQTSEIPREQYF.

The J gene is TRBJ2-7, the V gene TRBV5-1, with a possible D match to TRBD1 (6 bases). V lost 0 bases to trimming and J lost 2 bases, with 15 bases between them. Germline lookup yields CDR1 SGHRS and CDR2 YFSETQ. There are 16 residues in the CDR3. In nucleotides, the CDR3 is TGCGCCAGCAGCTTGGCCCAGGCAGGGGTAACCTACGAGCAGTACTTC. It specifies CASSLAQAGVTYEQYF.

The chain carries TRBV6-1 and TRBJ2-7, with 7 bases identical to TRBD1. The CDR3 contains 14 residues. V gave up 6 bases and J gave up 3 bases; unmatched junction bases: 8. Per germline, CDR1 MNHNS and CDR2 SASEGT. In nucleotides, the CDR3 is TGTGCCAGCAGGGACGGGACAGCGAACTACGAGCAGTACTTC. As protein: CASRDGTANYEQYF.